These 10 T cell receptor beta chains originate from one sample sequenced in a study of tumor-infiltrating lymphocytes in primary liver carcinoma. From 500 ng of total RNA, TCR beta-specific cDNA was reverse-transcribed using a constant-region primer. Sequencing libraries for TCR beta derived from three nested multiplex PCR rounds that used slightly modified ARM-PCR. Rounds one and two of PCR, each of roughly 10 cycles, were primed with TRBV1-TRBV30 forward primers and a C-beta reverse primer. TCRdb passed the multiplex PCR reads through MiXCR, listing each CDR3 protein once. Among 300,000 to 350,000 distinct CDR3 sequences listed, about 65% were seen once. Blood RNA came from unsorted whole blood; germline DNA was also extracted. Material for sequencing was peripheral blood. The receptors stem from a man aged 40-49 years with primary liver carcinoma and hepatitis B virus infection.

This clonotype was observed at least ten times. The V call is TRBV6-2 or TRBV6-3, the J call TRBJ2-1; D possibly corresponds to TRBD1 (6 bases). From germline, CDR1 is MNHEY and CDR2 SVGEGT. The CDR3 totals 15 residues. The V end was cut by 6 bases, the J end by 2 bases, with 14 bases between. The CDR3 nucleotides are TGTGCCAGCAGCATCCCACCAGGGGCCTACAATGAGCAGTTCTTC. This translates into CASSIPPGAYNEQFF.

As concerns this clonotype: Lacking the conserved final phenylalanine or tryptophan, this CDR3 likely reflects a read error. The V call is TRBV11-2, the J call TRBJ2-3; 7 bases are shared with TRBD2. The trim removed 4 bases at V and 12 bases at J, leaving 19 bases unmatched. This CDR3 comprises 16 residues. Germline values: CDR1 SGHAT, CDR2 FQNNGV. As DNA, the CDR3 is TGTGCCAGCAGCTCAAGAAGGTTGGCGGGAGCTGATAGCCAGTATTTG. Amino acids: CASSSRRLAGADSQYL.

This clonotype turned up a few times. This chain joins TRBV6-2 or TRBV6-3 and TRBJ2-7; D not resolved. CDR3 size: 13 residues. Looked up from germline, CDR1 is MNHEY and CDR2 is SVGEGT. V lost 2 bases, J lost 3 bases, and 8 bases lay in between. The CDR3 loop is CASSYPPVYEQYF. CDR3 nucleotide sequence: TGTGCCAGCAGTTACCCCCCAGTCTACGAGCAGTACTTC.

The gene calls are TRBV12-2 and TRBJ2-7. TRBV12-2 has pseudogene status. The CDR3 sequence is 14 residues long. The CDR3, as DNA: TGTGCAAGTCGCTTAGCGGGAGACGTCTACAAGCTGTACTTC. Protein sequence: CASRLAGDVYKLYF.

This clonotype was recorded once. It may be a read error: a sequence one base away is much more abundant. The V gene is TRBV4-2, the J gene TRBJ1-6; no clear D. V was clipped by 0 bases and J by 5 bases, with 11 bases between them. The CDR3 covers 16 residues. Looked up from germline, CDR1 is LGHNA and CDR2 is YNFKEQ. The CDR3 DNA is TGTGCCAGCAGCCAAGATCAAGGGAGCCATAATTCACCCCTCCACTTT. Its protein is CASSQDQGSHNSPLHF.

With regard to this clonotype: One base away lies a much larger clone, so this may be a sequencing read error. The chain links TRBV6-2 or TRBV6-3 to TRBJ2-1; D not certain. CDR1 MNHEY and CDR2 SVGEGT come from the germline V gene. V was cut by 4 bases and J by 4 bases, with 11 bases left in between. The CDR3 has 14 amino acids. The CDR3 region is CASSLSGPYNEQFF. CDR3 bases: TGTGCCAGCAGTTTGTCCGGTCCATACAATGAGCAGTTCTTC.

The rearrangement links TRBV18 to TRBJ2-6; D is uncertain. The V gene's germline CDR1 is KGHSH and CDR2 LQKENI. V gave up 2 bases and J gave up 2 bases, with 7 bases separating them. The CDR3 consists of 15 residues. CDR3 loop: CASSPGSPGANVLTF. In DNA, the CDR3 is TGTGCCAGCTCACCAGGGTCTCCTGGGGCCAACGTCCTGACTTTC.

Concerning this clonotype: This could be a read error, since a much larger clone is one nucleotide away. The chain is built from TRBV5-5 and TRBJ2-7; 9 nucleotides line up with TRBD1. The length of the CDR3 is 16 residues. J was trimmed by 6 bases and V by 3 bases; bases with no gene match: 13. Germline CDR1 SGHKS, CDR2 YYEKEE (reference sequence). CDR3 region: CASSWPRQGERSEQYF. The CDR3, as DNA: TGTGCCAGCAGCTGGCCGAGACAGGGGGAACGGAGCGAGCAGTACTTC.

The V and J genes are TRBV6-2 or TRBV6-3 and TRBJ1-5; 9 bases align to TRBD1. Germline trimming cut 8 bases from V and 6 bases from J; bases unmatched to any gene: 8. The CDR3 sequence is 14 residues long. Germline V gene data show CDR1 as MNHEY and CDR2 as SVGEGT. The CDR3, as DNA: TGTGCCAGCGAGGTGGGGACAGGGCGTCAGCCCCAGCATTTT. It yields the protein CASEVGTGRQPQHF.

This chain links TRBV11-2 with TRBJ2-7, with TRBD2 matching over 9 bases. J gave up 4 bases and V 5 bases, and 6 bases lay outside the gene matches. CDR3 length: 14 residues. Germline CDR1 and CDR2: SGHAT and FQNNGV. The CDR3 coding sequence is TGTGCCAGCAGCCGGGCGGGGGGGTTTTACGAGCAGTACTTC. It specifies CASSRAGGFYEQYF.